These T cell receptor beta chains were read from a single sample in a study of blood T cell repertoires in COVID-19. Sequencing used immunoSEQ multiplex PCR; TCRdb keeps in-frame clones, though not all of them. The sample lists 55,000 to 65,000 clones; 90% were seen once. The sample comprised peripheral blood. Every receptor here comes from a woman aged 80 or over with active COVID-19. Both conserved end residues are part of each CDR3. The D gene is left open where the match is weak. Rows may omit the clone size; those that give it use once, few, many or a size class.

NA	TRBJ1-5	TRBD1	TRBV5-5	TGTGCCAGCAGCCAGCGGACAGGGGGATTCAATCAGCCCCAGCATTTT	CASSQRTGGFNQPQHF
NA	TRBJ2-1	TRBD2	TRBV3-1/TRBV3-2	TGTGCCAGCAGCCCCTCGCGGGGGGAGCCCCGAAATGAGCAGTTCTTC	CASSPSRGEPRNEQFF
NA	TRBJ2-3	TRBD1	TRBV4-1	TGCGCCAGCAGCTCCGGCAGGGGGCGGCTGGATACGCAGTATTTT	CASSSGRGRLDTQYF
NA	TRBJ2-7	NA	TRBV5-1	TGCGCCAGCAGCTTAGGGGGTTCTGGGTGGGAGCAGTACTTC	CASSLGGSGWEQYF
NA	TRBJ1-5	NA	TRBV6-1	TGTGCCAGCAGTGAGGCGGTGGGTCAGCCCCAGCATTTT	CASSEAVGQPQHF
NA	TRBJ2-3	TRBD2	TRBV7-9	TGTGCCAGCAGCCAGCGGGAGGCCGACACAGATACGCAGTATTTT	CASSQREADTDTQYF
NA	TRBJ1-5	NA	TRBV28	TGTGCCAGCAGCGAGAGGTATAGCAATCAGCCCCAGCATTTT	CASSERYSNQPQHF
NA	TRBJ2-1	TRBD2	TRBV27	TGTGCCAGCAGGTTGACGGGAGGTTTCAATGAGCAGTTCTTC	CASRLTGGFNEQFF
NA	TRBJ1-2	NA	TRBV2	TGTGCCAGCAATCAAGCAGAGACTAACTATGGCTACACCTTC	CASNQAETNYGYTF
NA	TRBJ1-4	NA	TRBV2	TGTGCCAGCCAAGAGCTTCTCGCAACTAATGAAAAACTGTTTTTT	CASQELLATNEKLFF
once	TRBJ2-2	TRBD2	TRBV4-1	TGCGCCAGCAGCCGGGGAGGCGGGGGGAACACCGGGGAGCTGTTTTTT	CASSRGGGGNTGELFF
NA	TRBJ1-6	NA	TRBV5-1	TGCGCCAGCAGCTTAGGGGTTGTCGGTAATTCACCCCTCCACTTT	CASSLGVVGNSPLHF
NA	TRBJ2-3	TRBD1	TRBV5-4	TGTGCCAGCAGCCAGGGACAGCTCAACACAGATACGCAGTATTTT	CASSQGQLNTDTQYF
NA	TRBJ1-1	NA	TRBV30	TGTGCCTGGACGGGTGGCCGCCGAGTGAACACTGAAGCTTTCTTT	CAWTGGRRVNTEAFF
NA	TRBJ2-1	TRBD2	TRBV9	TGTGCCAGCAGAGGGACTAGCGGGAGTTGGGAGCAGTTCTTC	CASRGTSGSWEQFF
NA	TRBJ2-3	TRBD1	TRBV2	TGTGCCAGCAGTCAGGGGGCGGCCACAGATACGCAGTATTTT	CASSQGAATDTQYF
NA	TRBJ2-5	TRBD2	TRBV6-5	TGTGCCAGCAGCCCCGACGCGGGGGGGTCAAAGACCCAGTACTTC	CASSPDAGGSKTQYF
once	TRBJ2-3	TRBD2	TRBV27	TGTGCCAGCAGTTTAGATCCAGCGGGGGCTAGCACAGATACGCAGTATTTT	CASSLDPAGASTDTQYF
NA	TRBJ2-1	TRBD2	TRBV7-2	TGTGCCAGCAGCATCCGGCTAGCGGGGGAAAGCTCCTACAATGAGCAGTTCTTC	CASSIRLAGESSYNEQFF
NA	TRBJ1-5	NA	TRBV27	TGTGCCAGCAGTCTGGGACTGTTAAGACAGCCCCAGCATTTT	CASSLGLLRQPQHF
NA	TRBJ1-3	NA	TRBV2	TGTGCCAGCAGTGAAGGCGGGGTTCCCTCTGGAAACACCATATATTTT	CASSEGGVPSGNTIYF
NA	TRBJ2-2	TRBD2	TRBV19	TGTGCCAGTAGTAACGGACTAGCGGGAGGGCGAGGGGAGCTGTTTTTT	CASSNGLAGGRGELFF
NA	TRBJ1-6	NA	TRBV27	TGTGCCAGCAGCGAGAGATATAATTCACCCCTCCACTTT	CASSERYNSPLHF
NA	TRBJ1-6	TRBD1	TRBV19	TGTGCCAGTAGTGCCCAAGCCGGGACAGGTTATAATTCACCCCTCCACTTT	CASSAQAGTGYNSPLHF
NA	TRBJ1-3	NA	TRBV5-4	TGTGCCAGCAGCCGGGACAACTCTGGAAACACCATATATTTT	CASSRDNSGNTIYF
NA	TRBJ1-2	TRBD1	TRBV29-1	TGCAGCGTTGAGGGGGACAGGGTAGTTGATGGCTACACCTTC	CSVEGDRVVDGYTF